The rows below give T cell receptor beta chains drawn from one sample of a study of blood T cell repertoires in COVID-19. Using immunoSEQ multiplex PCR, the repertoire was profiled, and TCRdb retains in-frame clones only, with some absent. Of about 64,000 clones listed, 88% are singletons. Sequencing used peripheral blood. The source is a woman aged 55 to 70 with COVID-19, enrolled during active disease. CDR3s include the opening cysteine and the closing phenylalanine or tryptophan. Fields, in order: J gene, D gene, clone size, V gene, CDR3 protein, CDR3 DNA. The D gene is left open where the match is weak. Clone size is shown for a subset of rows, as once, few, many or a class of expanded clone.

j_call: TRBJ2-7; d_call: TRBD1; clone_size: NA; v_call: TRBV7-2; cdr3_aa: CASSLAGFGQGFPEQYF; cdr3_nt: TGTGCCAGCAGCTTAGCGGGCTTTGGACAGGGGTTTCCCGAGCAGTACTTC
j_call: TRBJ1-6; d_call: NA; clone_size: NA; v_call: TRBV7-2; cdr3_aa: CASSSGNSPLHF; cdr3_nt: TGTGCCAGCAGCTCCGGGAATTCACCCCTCCACTTT
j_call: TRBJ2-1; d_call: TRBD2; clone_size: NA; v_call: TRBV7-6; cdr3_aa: CASSLVLAGAPFYNEQFF; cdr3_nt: TGTGCCAGCAGCTTAGTACTAGCGGGGGCCCCCTTTTACAATGAGCAGTTCTTC
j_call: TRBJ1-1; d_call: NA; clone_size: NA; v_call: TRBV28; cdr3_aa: CASSLAPLSFF; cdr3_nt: TGTGCCAGCAGCCTAGCCCCCCTCTCTTTCTTT
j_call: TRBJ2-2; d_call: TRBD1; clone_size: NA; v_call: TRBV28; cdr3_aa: CASSLGPGGTGELFF; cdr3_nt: TGTGCCAGCAGTTTAGGGCCAGGGGGAACCGGGGAGCTGTTTTTT
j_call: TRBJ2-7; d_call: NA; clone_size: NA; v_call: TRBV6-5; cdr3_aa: CASSQGVEQYF; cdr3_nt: TGTGCCAGCAGTCAGGGTGTCGAGCAGTACTTC
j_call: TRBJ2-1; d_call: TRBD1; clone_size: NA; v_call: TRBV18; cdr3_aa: CASSSGQDNEQFF; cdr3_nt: TGTGCCAGCTCATCCGGACAGGACAATGAGCAGTTCTTC
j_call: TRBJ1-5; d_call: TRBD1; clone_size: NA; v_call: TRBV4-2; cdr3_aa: CASSGTGGTGISQPQHF; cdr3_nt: TGTGCCAGCAGCGGAACGGGAGGGACAGGGATAAGTCAGCCCCAGCATTTT
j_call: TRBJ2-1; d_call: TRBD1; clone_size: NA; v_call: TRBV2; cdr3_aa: CASRNRGATYNEQFF; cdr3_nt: TGTGCCAGCAGAAACAGGGGGGCAACTTACAATGAGCAGTTCTTC
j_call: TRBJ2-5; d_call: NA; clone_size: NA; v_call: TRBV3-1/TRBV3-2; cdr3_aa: CASSQDSSGTQYF; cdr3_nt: TGTGCCAGCAGCCAAGATTCCTCAGGAACCCAGTACTTC
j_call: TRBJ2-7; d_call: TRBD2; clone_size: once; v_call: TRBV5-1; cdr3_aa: CASSGRGEGPDEQYF; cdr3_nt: TGCGCCAGCAGCGGTCGCGGGGAGGGCCCCGACGAGCAGTACTTC
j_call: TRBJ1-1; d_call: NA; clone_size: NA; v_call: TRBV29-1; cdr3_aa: CSGGGRGGATEAFF; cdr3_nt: TGCAGCGGTGGGGGCCGGGGGGGAGCCACTGAAGCTTTCTTT
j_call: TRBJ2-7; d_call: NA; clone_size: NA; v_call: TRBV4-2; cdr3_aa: CASSQATNPTTEQYF; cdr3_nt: TGTGCCAGCAGCCAAGCGACGAACCCGACTACGGAGCAGTACTTC
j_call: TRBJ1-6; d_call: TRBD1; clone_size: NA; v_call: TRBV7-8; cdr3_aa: CASSARPGQGSGSPLHF; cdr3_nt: TGTGCCAGCAGCGCACGTCCGGGACAGGGATCAGGTTCACCCCTCCACTTT
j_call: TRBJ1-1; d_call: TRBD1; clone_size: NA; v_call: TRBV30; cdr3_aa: CAWSVPWTGGAGTEAFF; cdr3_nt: TGTGCCTGGAGTGTACCCTGGACAGGGGGCGCGGGCACTGAAGCTTTCTTT
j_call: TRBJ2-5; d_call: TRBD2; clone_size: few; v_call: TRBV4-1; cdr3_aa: CASSPNRGGRVQETQYF; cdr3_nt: TGCGCCAGCAGCCCCAACCGGGGCGGGAGGGTTCAAGAGACCCAGTACTTC
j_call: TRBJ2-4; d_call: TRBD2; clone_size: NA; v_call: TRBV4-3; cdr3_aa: CASSQDLAGTSRAKNIQYF; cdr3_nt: TGCGCCAGCAGCCAAGATCTAGCGGGAACGTCTCGAGCCAAAAACATTCAGTACTTC
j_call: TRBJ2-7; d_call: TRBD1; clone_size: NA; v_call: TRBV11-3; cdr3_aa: CASSPGTGGMYEQYF; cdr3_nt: TGTGCCAGCAGCCCCGGGACAGGGGGCATGTACGAGCAGTACTTC
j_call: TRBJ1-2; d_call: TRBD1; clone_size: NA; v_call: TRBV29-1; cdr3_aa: CSVSRNQGAGGYTF; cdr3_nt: TGCAGCGTTTCTCGGAACCAGGGGGCGGGTGGCTACACCTTC
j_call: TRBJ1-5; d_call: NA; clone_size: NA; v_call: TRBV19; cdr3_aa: CASSIVEEVLQPQHF; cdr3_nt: TGTGCCAGTAGTATTGTTGAAGAGGTGCTGCAGCCCCAGCATTTT
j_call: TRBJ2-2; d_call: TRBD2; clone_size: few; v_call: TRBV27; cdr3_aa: CASSPIAGRAGELFF; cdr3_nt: TGTGCCAGCAGCCCTATAGCGGGAAGGGCCGGGGAGCTGTTTTTT
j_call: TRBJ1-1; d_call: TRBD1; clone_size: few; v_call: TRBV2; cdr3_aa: CASSGQGTEAFF; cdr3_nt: TGTGCCAGCAGTGGACAGGGCACTGAAGCTTTCTTT
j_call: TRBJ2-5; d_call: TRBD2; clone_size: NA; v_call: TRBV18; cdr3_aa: CASSPRVAGGYQETQYF; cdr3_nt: TGTGCCAGCTCACCACGCGTAGCGGGGGGTTACCAAGAGACCCAGTACTTC
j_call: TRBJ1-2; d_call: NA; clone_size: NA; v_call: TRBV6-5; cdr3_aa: CASSYERGYGYTF; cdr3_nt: TGTGCCAGCAGTTACGAAAGGGGCTATGGCTACACCTTC
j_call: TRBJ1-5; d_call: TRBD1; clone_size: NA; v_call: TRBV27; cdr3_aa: CASSHFGQGRHQPQHF; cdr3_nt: TGTGCCAGCAGTCACTTCGGACAGGGTCGGCATCAGCCCCAGCATTTT
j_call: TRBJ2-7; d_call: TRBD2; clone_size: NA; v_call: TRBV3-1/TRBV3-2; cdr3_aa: CASSRTSQTYEQYF; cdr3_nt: TGTGCCAGCAGTAGGACTAGCCAAACCTACGAGCAGTACTTC
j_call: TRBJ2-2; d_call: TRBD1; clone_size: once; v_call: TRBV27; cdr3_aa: CASSSTGGTFGELFF; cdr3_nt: TGTGCCAGCAGTTCCACAGGGGGCACGTTCGGGGAGCTGTTTTTT
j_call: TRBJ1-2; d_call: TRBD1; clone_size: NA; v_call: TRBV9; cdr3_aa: CASSVQGAGYTF; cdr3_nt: TGTGCCAGCAGCGTACAGGGGGCTGGCTACACCTTC
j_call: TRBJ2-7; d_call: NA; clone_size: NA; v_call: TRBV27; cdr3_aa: CASRTLVGGHYEQYF; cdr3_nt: TGTGCCAGCAGGACCTTAGTGGGGGGGCATTACGAGCAGTACTTC
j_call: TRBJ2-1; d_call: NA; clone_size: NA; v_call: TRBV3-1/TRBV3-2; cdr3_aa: CASSQDGGRHNEQFF; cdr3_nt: TGTGCCAGCAGCCAAGATGGGGGCAGACACAATGAGCAGTTCTTC
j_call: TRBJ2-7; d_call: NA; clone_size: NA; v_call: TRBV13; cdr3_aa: CASSLELATTYEQYF; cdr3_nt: TGTGCCAGCAGCTTAGAGCTAGCGACCACCTACGAGCAGTACTTC
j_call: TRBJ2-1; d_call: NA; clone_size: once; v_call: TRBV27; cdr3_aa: CASSRGPGQVSSRSSYNEQFF; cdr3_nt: TGTGCCAGCAGTCGGGGGCCCGGACAGGTGAGCTCCCGAAGTTCCTACAATGAGCAGTTCTTC
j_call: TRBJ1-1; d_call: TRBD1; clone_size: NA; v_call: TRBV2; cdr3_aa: CASSTQGENTEAFF; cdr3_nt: TGTGCCAGCAGTACACAGGGGGAGAACACTGAAGCTTTCTTT
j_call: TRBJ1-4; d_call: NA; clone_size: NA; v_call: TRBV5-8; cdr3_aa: CASSYDSFNEKLFF; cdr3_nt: TGTGCCAGCAGCTACGACAGCTTTAATGAAAAACTGTTTTTT
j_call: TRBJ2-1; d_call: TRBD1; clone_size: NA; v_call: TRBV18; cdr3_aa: CASSPEGDSLNNEQFF; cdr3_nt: TGTGCCAGCTCACCAGAGGGGGACAGCCTTAACAATGAGCAGTTCTTC
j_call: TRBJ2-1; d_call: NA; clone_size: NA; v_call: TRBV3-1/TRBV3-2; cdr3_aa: CASSVTANEQFF; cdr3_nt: TGTGCCAGCAGCGTCACAGCCAATGAGCAGTTCTTC
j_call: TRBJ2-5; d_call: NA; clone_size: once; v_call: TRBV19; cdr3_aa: CASSMRTDFQETQYF; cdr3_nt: TGTGCCAGTAGTATGAGGACAGACTTCCAAGAGACCCAGTACTTC
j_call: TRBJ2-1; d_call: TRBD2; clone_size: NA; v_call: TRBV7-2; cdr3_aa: CASSIAGGPEEQFF; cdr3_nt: TGTGCCAGCAGCATAGCGGGAGGGCCGGAGGAGCAGTTCTTC
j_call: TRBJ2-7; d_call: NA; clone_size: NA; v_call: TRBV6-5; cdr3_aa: CASSYGRDSYEQYF; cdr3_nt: TGTGCCAGCAGTTACGGCAGGGACTCCTACGAGCAGTACTTC
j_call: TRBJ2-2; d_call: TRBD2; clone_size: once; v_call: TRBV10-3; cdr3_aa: CAIRKDSGINTGELFF; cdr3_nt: TGTGCCATCAGGAAAGATAGCGGGATCAACACCGGGGAGCTGTTTTTT
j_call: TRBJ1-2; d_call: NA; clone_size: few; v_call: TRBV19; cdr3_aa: CASSHQGNGYTF; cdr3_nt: TGTGCCAGTAGTCACCAGGGAAATGGCTACACCTTC
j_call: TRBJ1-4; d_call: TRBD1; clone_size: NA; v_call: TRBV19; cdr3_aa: CASSSDRDEKLFF; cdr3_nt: TGTGCCAGTAGCTCGGACAGGGATGAAAAACTGTTTTTT
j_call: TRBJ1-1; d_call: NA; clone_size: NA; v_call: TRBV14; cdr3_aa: CASSAQVTLNTEAFF; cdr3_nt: TGTGCCAGCAGCGCCCAGGTGACCTTGAACACTGAAGCTTTCTTT
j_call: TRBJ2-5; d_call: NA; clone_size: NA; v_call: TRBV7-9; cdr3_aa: CASSLVRVTGETQYF; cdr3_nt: TGTGCCAGCAGCTTAGTCCGGGTAACGGGAGAGACCCAGTACTTC
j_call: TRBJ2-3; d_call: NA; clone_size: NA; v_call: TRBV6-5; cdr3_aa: CASSSLGTDTQYF; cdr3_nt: TGTGCCAGCAGTTCCCTCGGCACAGATACGCAGTATTTT
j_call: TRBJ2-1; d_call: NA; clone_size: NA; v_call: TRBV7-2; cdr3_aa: CASSFSSDSYNEQFF; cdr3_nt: TGTGCCAGCAGCTTTTCTAGCGACTCCTACAATGAGCAGTTCTTC
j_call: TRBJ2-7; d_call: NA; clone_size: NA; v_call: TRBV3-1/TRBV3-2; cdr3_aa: CASSLRDSYEQYF; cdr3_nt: TGTGCCAGCAGCCTCCGGGACTCCTACGAGCAGTACTTC
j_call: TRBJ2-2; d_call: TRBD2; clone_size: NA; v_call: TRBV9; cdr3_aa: CASSDGKRGVTGELFF; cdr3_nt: TGTGCCAGCAGCGACGGGAAGCGGGGGGTCACCGGGGAGCTGTTTTTT
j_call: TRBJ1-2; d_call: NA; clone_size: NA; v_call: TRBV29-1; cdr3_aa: CSVGGGPANYGYTF; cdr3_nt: TGCAGCGTTGGCGGGGGACCCGCAAACTATGGCTACACCTTC
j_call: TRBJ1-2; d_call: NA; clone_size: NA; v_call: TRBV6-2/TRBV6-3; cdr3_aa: CASSYGAYGYTF; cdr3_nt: TGTGCCAGCAGTTACGGGGCCTATGGCTACACCTTC
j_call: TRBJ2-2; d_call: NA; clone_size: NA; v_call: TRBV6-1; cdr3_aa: CASSELGRGGGELFF; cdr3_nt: TGTGCCAGCAGTGAGCTTGGAAGGGGTGGCGGGGAGCTGTTTTTT